Listed below are T cell receptor beta chains from one sample, sequenced in a study of cytomegalovirus exposure and HLA in healthy donors. Some clones are missing from TCRdb's copy, which holds only in-frame ones; the method was immunoSEQ multiplex PCR. Here the sample spans 150,000 to 200,000 clones, roughly 87% being singletons. What was sequenced was PBMCs. The source of these receptors is a boy aged 2 to 10 in good health and CMV-seronegative. CDR3s include the opening cysteine and the closing phenylalanine or tryptophan. Fields, in order: D gene, V gene, J gene, clone size, CDR3 DNA, CDR3 protein. A D gene is named only where the DNA matches it firmly. A row's size may be missing; if present it is once, few, many or a size class.

d_call: NA; v_call: TRBV9; j_call: TRBJ1-1; clone_size: once; cdr3_nt: TGTGCCAGCAGTGATAACAACAGGGTTGACACTGAAGCTTTCTTT; cdr3_aa: CASSDNNRVDTEAFF
d_call: NA; v_call: TRBV29-1; j_call: TRBJ1-5; clone_size: NA; cdr3_nt: TGCAGCGTGGGCCGGGGTAGCAATCAGCCCCAGCATTTT; cdr3_aa: CSVGRGSNQPQHF
d_call: NA; v_call: TRBV20-1; j_call: TRBJ1-1; clone_size: once; cdr3_nt: TGCAGTGCTACACAGCGGACTGAAGCTTTCTTT; cdr3_aa: CSATQRTEAFF
d_call: NA; v_call: TRBV2; j_call: TRBJ1-1; clone_size: NA; cdr3_nt: TGTGCCAGCACTATTGTAAGGGGGAACACTGAAGCTTTCTTT; cdr3_aa: CASTIVRGNTEAFF
d_call: NA; v_call: TRBV5-1; j_call: TRBJ1-3; clone_size: NA; cdr3_nt: TGCGCCAGCAGCCAAACGGGACATTTGGGAAACACCATATATTTT; cdr3_aa: CASSQTGHLGNTIYF
d_call: NA; v_call: TRBV30; j_call: TRBJ1-2; clone_size: NA; cdr3_nt: TGTGCCTGGAGGAGGGAGGACTGGGACTATGGCTACACCTTC; cdr3_aa: CAWRREDWDYGYTF
d_call: NA; v_call: TRBV19; j_call: TRBJ2-2; clone_size: once; cdr3_nt: TGTGCCAGTAGTATAGGGCAGGCCCCCCACACCGGGGAGCTGTTTTTT; cdr3_aa: CASSIGQAPHTGELFF
d_call: NA; v_call: TRBV5-1; j_call: TRBJ1-2; clone_size: NA; cdr3_nt: TGCGCCAGCAGACTTTCCATAATGTTACCCTATGGCTACACCTTC; cdr3_aa: CASRLSIMLPYGYTF
d_call: NA; v_call: TRBV7-3; j_call: TRBJ2-2; clone_size: once; cdr3_nt: TGTGCCAGCAGCTCAACCCCCCTCTTCAGGGACACCGGGGAGCTGTTTTTT; cdr3_aa: CASSSTPLFRDTGELFF
d_call: NA; v_call: TRBV11-2; j_call: TRBJ2-5; clone_size: NA; cdr3_nt: TGTGCCAGCAGCTTGATAAACTGGGGGGATGAGACCCAGTACTTC; cdr3_aa: CASSLINWGDETQYF
d_call: TRBD1; v_call: TRBV27; j_call: TRBJ1-1; clone_size: NA; cdr3_nt: TGTGCCAGCGGCCTAGGATTGACAGGGAAGGGTTCCGAAGCTTTCTTT; cdr3_aa: CASGLGLTGKGSEAFF
d_call: TRBD1; v_call: TRBV11-2; j_call: TRBJ2-7; clone_size: NA; cdr3_nt: TGTGCCAGCAGCTTACCGGGACAGGGGACTAAGTACGAGCAGTACTTC; cdr3_aa: CASSLPGQGTKYEQYF
d_call: NA; v_call: TRBV7-9; j_call: TRBJ2-3; clone_size: NA; cdr3_nt: TGTGCCAGCAGCCCCCCTAGCCGTCGCCAGTATTTT; cdr3_aa: CASSPPSRRQYF
d_call: NA; v_call: TRBV14; j_call: TRBJ1-1; clone_size: NA; cdr3_nt: TGTGCCAGCAGCAAAAAACTCCGGGGCACTGAAGCTTTCTTT; cdr3_aa: CASSKKLRGTEAFF
d_call: TRBD1; v_call: TRBV6-5; j_call: TRBJ2-7; clone_size: NA; cdr3_nt: TGTGCCAGCCCCGGGACAGAAGCTTACGAGCAGTACTTC; cdr3_aa: CASPGTEAYEQYF
d_call: TRBD1; v_call: TRBV19; j_call: TRBJ1-1; clone_size: few; cdr3_nt: TGTGCCAGTGGCGGACAGGGAGCTGAAGCTTTCTTT; cdr3_aa: CASGGQGAEAFF
d_call: TRBD1; v_call: TRBV18; j_call: TRBJ2-3; clone_size: NA; cdr3_nt: TGTGCCAGCTCGCCCCCGGGACAGGGATCAGATACGCAGTATTTT; cdr3_aa: CASSPPGQGSDTQYF
d_call: TRBD2; v_call: TRBV2; j_call: TRBJ2-7; clone_size: once; cdr3_nt: TGTGCCAGCAGAAAAGGGACTAGCAACGAGCAGTACTTC; cdr3_aa: CASRKGTSNEQYF
d_call: NA; v_call: TRBV6-5; j_call: TRBJ2-7; clone_size: NA; cdr3_nt: TGTGCCAGCTCACCCGGAGGGGGCCCCTACGAGCAGTACTTC; cdr3_aa: CASSPGGGPYEQYF
d_call: TRBD2; v_call: TRBV5-4; j_call: TRBJ2-7; clone_size: NA; cdr3_nt: TGTGCCAGCAGCCGGAGGACTAGCGGGCCCTCCGGCGAGCAGTACTTC; cdr3_aa: CASSRRTSGPSGEQYF
d_call: NA; v_call: TRBV21-1; j_call: TRBJ2-5; clone_size: NA; cdr3_nt: TGTGCCAGCAGCAAAGGTCAAGGGCCTTGGGGCAGGTACCAAGAGACCCAGTACTTC; cdr3_aa: CASSKGQGPWGRYQETQYF
d_call: NA; v_call: TRBV28; j_call: TRBJ2-1; clone_size: NA; cdr3_nt: TGTGCCAGCAGTCCCGCGGTGGGGGCAGGGTCTGGGGATGAGCAGTTCTTC; cdr3_aa: CASSPAVGAGSGDEQFF
d_call: TRBD1; v_call: TRBV6-6; j_call: TRBJ2-7; clone_size: NA; cdr3_nt: TGTGCCACCACCGACCGGGACAGGGGATACGAGCAGTACTTC; cdr3_aa: CATTDRDRGYEQYF
d_call: NA; v_call: TRBV19; j_call: TRBJ2-7; clone_size: NA; cdr3_nt: TGTGCCAGTAGTAACTCAGGGAACGAGCAGTACTTC; cdr3_aa: CASSNSGNEQYF
d_call: NA; v_call: TRBV7-3; j_call: TRBJ2-2; clone_size: NA; cdr3_nt: TGTGCCAGCAGCCAGGCGGGGGCGGCCGGGGAGCTGTTTTTT; cdr3_aa: CASSQAGAAGELFF
d_call: NA; v_call: TRBV6-4; j_call: TRBJ2-3; clone_size: NA; cdr3_nt: TGTGCCAGCGCTAGAGGGGGGGCGCGAACAGATACGCAGTATTTT; cdr3_aa: CASARGGARTDTQYF
d_call: NA; v_call: TRBV9; j_call: TRBJ1-3; clone_size: NA; cdr3_nt: TGTGCCAGCAGCTCCGGGACTGGAAGAAACACCATATATTTT; cdr3_aa: CASSSGTGRNTIYF
d_call: TRBD1; v_call: TRBV5-1; j_call: TRBJ1-1; clone_size: NA; cdr3_nt: TGCGCCAGCCGCAAACAGGGGGTCTCCCCTGAAGCTTTCTTT; cdr3_aa: CASRKQGVSPEAFF
d_call: NA; v_call: TRBV19; j_call: TRBJ2-2; clone_size: NA; cdr3_nt: TGTGCCAGTAGTATAGACGCCGTGAGGAGGGCCGGGGCCGGGGAGCTGTTTTTT; cdr3_aa: CASSIDAVRRAGAGELFF
d_call: NA; v_call: TRBV4-1; j_call: TRBJ2-5; clone_size: NA; cdr3_nt: TGCGCCAGCAGCCAAGATGTGACAGGCCAGGAGACCCAGTACTTC; cdr3_aa: CASSQDVTGQETQYF
d_call: NA; v_call: TRBV27; j_call: TRBJ1-3; clone_size: NA; cdr3_nt: TGTGCCAGCAGTTCCAGCTTCAGGCTGGGTTCCTCTGGAAACACCATATATTTT; cdr3_aa: CASSSSFRLGSSGNTIYF
d_call: NA; v_call: TRBV2; j_call: TRBJ2-1; clone_size: NA; cdr3_nt: TGTGCCAGCAGTGAAAGGCACAGCTCCTACAATGAGCAGTTCTTC; cdr3_aa: CASSERHSSYNEQFF
d_call: NA; v_call: TRBV20-1; j_call: TRBJ2-5; clone_size: once; cdr3_nt: TGCAGTGCTAGTATCGTTGAGACCCAGTACTTC; cdr3_aa: CSASIVETQYF
d_call: NA; v_call: TRBV7-8; j_call: TRBJ2-7; clone_size: NA; cdr3_nt: TGTGCCAGCAGCGATGGTGGACTAGGGGGATTTACCTACGAGCAGTACTTC; cdr3_aa: CASSDGGLGGFTYEQYF
d_call: NA; v_call: TRBV28; j_call: TRBJ2-2; clone_size: NA; cdr3_nt: TGTGCCAGCACCTTCCTAAACACCGGGGAGCTGTTTTTT; cdr3_aa: CASTFLNTGELFF
d_call: NA; v_call: TRBV5-6; j_call: TRBJ1-1; clone_size: NA; cdr3_nt: TGTGCCAGCAGCTTGGCCAAGGGGGTGAACACTGAAGCTTTCTTT; cdr3_aa: CASSLAKGVNTEAFF
d_call: NA; v_call: TRBV7-3; j_call: TRBJ1-1; clone_size: NA; cdr3_nt: TGTGCCAGCAGCTCCCAGGTGAACACTGAAGCTTTCTTT; cdr3_aa: CASSSQVNTEAFF
d_call: NA; v_call: TRBV7-9; j_call: TRBJ2-7; clone_size: NA; cdr3_nt: TGTTCCAGCAGCTCCTCCCCCCCCGAGCAGTACTTC; cdr3_aa: CSSSSSPPEQYF
d_call: NA; v_call: TRBV5-6; j_call: TRBJ2-7; clone_size: NA; cdr3_nt: TGTGCCAGCAGCTTGGGTAGCTCCTACGAGCAGTACTTC; cdr3_aa: CASSLGSSYEQYF
d_call: NA; v_call: TRBV11-2; j_call: TRBJ1-2; clone_size: NA; cdr3_nt: TGTGCCAGCAGCTTAGGCAGGGTCTATGGCTACACCTTC; cdr3_aa: CASSLGRVYGYTF
d_call: NA; v_call: TRBV29-1; j_call: TRBJ1-1; clone_size: once; cdr3_nt: TGCAGCGTTGAGAGGGTGGGGACTGAAGCTTTCTTT; cdr3_aa: CSVERVGTEAFF
d_call: TRBD1; v_call: TRBV9; j_call: TRBJ1-1; clone_size: NA; cdr3_nt: TGTGCCAGCAGCGCAAGAGGGGGCGCCGGCACTGAAGCTTTCTTT; cdr3_aa: CASSARGGAGTEAFF
d_call: TRBD1; v_call: TRBV4-1; j_call: TRBJ2-2; clone_size: NA; cdr3_nt: TGCGCCAGCAGCCATTTAAGGACAGGGGGCACCGGGGAGCTGTTTTTT; cdr3_aa: CASSHLRTGGTGELFF
d_call: NA; v_call: TRBV7-6; j_call: TRBJ2-5; clone_size: NA; cdr3_nt: TGTGCCAGCAGCCTCCGGCGGGAAGCCCAAGAGACCCAGTACTTC; cdr3_aa: CASSLRREAQETQYF
d_call: NA; v_call: TRBV27; j_call: TRBJ1-2; clone_size: NA; cdr3_nt: TGTGCCAGCAGTTTAGCGCAGGGCTATGGCTACACCTTC; cdr3_aa: CASSLAQGYGYTF
d_call: TRBD1; v_call: TRBV4-1; j_call: TRBJ1-5; clone_size: NA; cdr3_nt: TGCGCCAGCAGCCAAGTACCGACAGGGGTCAATCAGCCCCAGCATTTT; cdr3_aa: CASSQVPTGVNQPQHF
d_call: NA; v_call: TRBV28; j_call: TRBJ1-1; clone_size: NA; cdr3_nt: TGTGCCAGCAGTTTCCTGTTCCGTCAGGACACTGAAGCTTTCTTT; cdr3_aa: CASSFLFRQDTEAFF
d_call: NA; v_call: TRBV19; j_call: TRBJ1-2; clone_size: NA; cdr3_nt: TGTGCCAGTAGTCGACAGGCCTCTAACTATGGCTACACCTTC; cdr3_aa: CASSRQASNYGYTF
d_call: TRBD2; v_call: TRBV11-1; j_call: TRBJ2-7; clone_size: few; cdr3_nt: TGTGCCAGCAGCTTAGCCGGGACTAGCGGAACCTACGAGCAGTACTTC; cdr3_aa: CASSLAGTSGTYEQYF
d_call: NA; v_call: TRBV6-7; j_call: TRBJ2-5; clone_size: NA; cdr3_nt: TGTGCCAGCAGTTACTCGATTCCGGGTTTCCAAGAGACCCAGTACTTC; cdr3_aa: CASSYSIPGFQETQYF
d_call: TRBD1; v_call: TRBV11-2; j_call: TRBJ2-2; clone_size: NA; cdr3_nt: TGTGCCAGCAGCAGAGACAGGGTGCCGAACACCGGGGAGCTGTTTTTT; cdr3_aa: CASSRDRVPNTGELFF
d_call: TRBD1; v_call: TRBV28; j_call: TRBJ2-7; clone_size: NA; cdr3_nt: TGTGCCAGCAGTGGACAGGCGCAGTACTTC; cdr3_aa: CASSGQAQYF
d_call: TRBD1; v_call: TRBV4-1; j_call: TRBJ2-1; clone_size: NA; cdr3_nt: TGCGCCAGCAGCCAAGATTCAACAGGGGGCTCCTACAATGAGCAGTTCTTC; cdr3_aa: CASSQDSTGGSYNEQFF
d_call: TRBD1; v_call: TRBV29-1; j_call: TRBJ2-1; clone_size: once; cdr3_nt: TGCAGCGTCCGGGGCAAACAGGGGGCGGGGGAGCAGTTCTTC; cdr3_aa: CSVRGKQGAGEQFF
d_call: NA; v_call: TRBV5-1; j_call: TRBJ2-5; clone_size: NA; cdr3_nt: TGCGCCAGCAGCCCGGGACTGTCGAGGGAGACCCAGTACTTC; cdr3_aa: CASSPGLSRETQYF
d_call: TRBD1; v_call: TRBV6-5; j_call: TRBJ2-3; clone_size: NA; cdr3_nt: TGTGCCAGCAGTTACTCCGGGACAGGCGGCACAGATACGCAGTATTTT; cdr3_aa: CASSYSGTGGTDTQYF
d_call: NA; v_call: TRBV28; j_call: TRBJ2-7; clone_size: NA; cdr3_nt: TGTGCCAGCAGGAGTGGACTGCAGGACTACGAGCAGTACTTC; cdr3_aa: CASRSGLQDYEQYF